This is a list of T cell receptor beta chains from one sample in a study of shared clonotypes between healthy human individuals. The assay was immunoSEQ multiplex PCR, and TCRdb's table has in-frame clones only and misses some. Among approximately 500,000 clones listed, approximately 85% were seen once. Sequences were obtained from PBMCs. The receptors shown here come from a woman in her forties in good health. Some clones in this sample may be carry-over from other donors' samples. The CDR3 runs from the conserved cysteine through the conserved F or W. Fields, in order: V gene, J gene, clone size, D gene, CDR3 protein, CDR3 DNA. D genes are given only for firm matches. A row's size may be missing; if present it is once, few, many or a size class.

V: TRBV5-1
J: TRBJ2-7
size: .
D: TRBD2
CDR3: CASSRDYAYEQYF
DNA: TGCGCCAGCAGCCGGGACTACGCCTACGAGCAGTACTTC

V: TRBV9
J: TRBJ2-7
size: once
D: TRBD2
CDR3: CASSALAGGPYEQYF
DNA: TGTGCCAGCAGCGCTCTAGCGGGAGGGCCATACGAGCAGTACTTC

V: TRBV9
J: TRBJ2-4
size: .
D: .
CDR3: CASSGSLGNIQYF
DNA: TGTGCCAGCAGTGGCAGTCTAGGGAACATTCAGTACTTC

V: TRBV27
J: TRBJ2-3
size: .
D: .
CDR3: CASSLRRPVPTDTQYF
DNA: TGTGCCAGCAGTCTCCGACGGCCTGTGCCCACAGATACGCAGTATTTT

V: TRBV7-9
J: TRBJ2-2
size: .
D: .
CDR3: CASSLATYGKAGGELFF
DNA: TGTGCCAGCAGCTTAGCGACTTACGGGAAAGCCGGCGGGGAGCTGTTTTTT

V: TRBV7-9
J: TRBJ1-2
size: .
D: TRBD1
CDR3: CASSTGGDYGYTF
DNA: TGTGCCAGCAGCACAGGGGGAGACTATGGCTACACCTTC

V: TRBV7-9
J: TRBJ2-4
size: few
D: .
CDR3: CASSAGRDWVNIQYF
DNA: TGTGCCAGCAGCGCTGGACGGGACTGGGTAAACATTCAGTACTTC

V: TRBV6-5
J: TRBJ1-4
size: few
D: .
CDR3: CASSPSLKDKLFF
DNA: TGTGCCAGCAGTCCTAGTTTGAAGGATAAACTGTTTTTT

V: TRBV5-6
J: TRBJ2-5
size: .
D: .
CDR3: CASSSTNLGVPDF
DNA: TGTGCCAGCAGCTCCACTAACCTCGGGGTTCCGGACTTC

V: TRBV28
J: TRBJ1-2
size: .
D: .
CDR3: CASSSDSRLLQGF
DNA: TGTGCCAGCAGCTCGGACAGCCGCCTCCTCCAAGGGTTC

V: TRBV7-8
J: TRBJ2-7
size: .
D: .
CDR3: CASSLGRGRDSNYEQYF
DNA: TGTGCCAGCAGCTTAGGTAGAGGGCGGGACTCCAACTACGAGCAGTACTTC

V: TRBV6-1
J: TRBJ1-5
size: few
D: .
CDR3: CASSAGQPQHF
DNA: TGTGCCAGCAGTGCGGGGCAGCCCCAGCATTTT

V: TRBV7-3
J: TRBJ2-2
size: .
D: .
CDR3: CASSLAGTGELFF
DNA: TGTGCCAGCAGCTTAGCGGGGACCGGGGAGCTGTTTTTT

V: TRBV20-1
J: TRBJ2-1
size: few
D: .
CDR3: CSASYNEQFF
DNA: TGCAGTGCTAGCTACAATGAGCAGTTCTTC

V: TRBV5-4
J: TRBJ2-7
size: .
D: .
CDR3: CASSPQTDNYEQYF
DNA: TGTGCCAGCAGCCCACAGACAGACAACTACGAGCAGTACTTC

V: TRBV29-1
J: TRBJ2-6
size: .
D: .
CDR3: CSAGAGTPGANVLTF
DNA: TGCAGCGCTGGAGCAGGGACCCCTGGGGCCAACGTCCTGACTTTC

V: TRBV7-2
J: TRBJ1-3
size: .
D: TRBD1
CDR3: CASSPETGYSGNTIYF
DNA: TGTGCCAGCAGCCCCGAGACAGGGTACTCTGGAAACACCATATATTTT

V: TRBV7-8
J: TRBJ2-7
size: .
D: TRBD2
CDR3: CASSSQVLAGRYEQYF
DNA: TGTGCCAGCAGCTCGCAGGTACTAGCGGGACGCTACGAGCAGTACTTC

V: TRBV5-4
J: TRBJ2-7
size: .
D: TRBD1
CDR3: CASRSRDRGDGEQYF
DNA: TGTGCCAGCAGGAGCCGGGACAGGGGTGATGGCGAGCAGTACTTC

V: TRBV27
J: TRBJ1-1
size: .
D: .
CDR3: CASSSMAGNTEAFF
DNA: TGTGCCAGCAGTTCTATGGCAGGGAACACTGAAGCTTTCTTT

V: TRBV5-4
J: TRBJ2-4
size: .
D: TRBD2
CDR3: CASSLAGGVGKNIQYF
DNA: TGTGCCAGCAGCTTGGCCGGGGGGGTCGGCAAAAACATTCAGTACTTC

V: TRBV7-8
J: TRBJ2-1
size: .
D: .
CDR3: CASSLARVSYNEQFF
DNA: TGTGCCAGCAGCTTAGCGCGGGTCTCCTACAATGAGCAGTTCTTC

V: TRBV18
J: TRBJ1-5
size: many
D: TRBD1
CDR3: CASSPSRDRGQPQHF
DNA: TGTGCCAGCTCACCTTCCCGGGACAGGGGACAGCCCCAGCATTTT

V: TRBV29-1
J: TRBJ1-2
size: .
D: TRBD1
CDR3: CSVRTGGFGYTF
DNA: TGCAGCGTTCGGACAGGGGGCTTTGGCTACACCTTC

V: TRBV29-1
J: TRBJ2-7
size: .
D: TRBD2
CDR3: CSVEALAGGPGEQYF
DNA: TGCAGCGTTGAAGCACTAGCGGGAGGGCCAGGGGAGCAGTACTTC

V: TRBV30
J: TRBJ2-5
size: .
D: .
CDR3: CAWSRAAGETQYF
DNA: TGTGCCTGGAGTAGGGCAGCGGGAGAGACCCAGTACTTC

V: TRBV29-1
J: TRBJ2-4
size: .
D: .
CDR3: CSVEGLGIQYF
DNA: TGCAGCGTTGAAGGACTGGGCATTCAGTACTTC

V: TRBV4-3
J: TRBJ2-1
size: .
D: TRBD2
CDR3: CASSQFTSVPNEQFF
DNA: TGCGCCAGCAGCCAATTTACTAGCGTGCCCAATGAGCAGTTCTTC

V: TRBV5-4
J: TRBJ2-5
size: .
D: TRBD2
CDR3: CASSLGQGLAGGTQYF
DNA: TGTGCCAGCAGCTTGGGTCAGGGACTAGCTGGGGGGACCCAGTACTTC

V: TRBV9
J: TRBJ2-7
size: .
D: TRBD2
CDR3: CASSVLAGEGVYEQYF
DNA: TGTGCCAGCAGCGTCCTAGCGGGAGAGGGGGTCTACGAGCAGTACTTC

V: TRBV5-1
J: TRBJ2-2
size: .
D: .
CDR3: CASTTPGSEAGELFF
DNA: TGCGCCAGCACCACTCCCGGGAGTGAAGCCGGGGAGCTGTTTTTT

V: TRBV11-2
J: TRBJ2-3
size: .
D: .
CDR3: CASSLEISTTTDTQYF
DNA: TGTGCCAGCAGCTTAGAGATTAGTACAACCACAGATACGCAGTATTTT

V: TRBV7-8
J: TRBJ2-3
size: .
D: .
CDR3: CASRPSLGADTQYF
DNA: TGTGCCAGCAGGCCCTCGCTTGGGGCAGATACGCAGTATTTT

V: TRBV7-9
J: TRBJ1-1
size: .
D: .
CDR3: CASSLEQAEAFF
DNA: TGTGCCAGCAGCTTAGAACAGGCTGAAGCTTTCTTT

V: TRBV5-1
J: TRBJ2-7
size: .
D: .
CDR3: CASSPETGLDYEQYF
DNA: TGCGCCAGCAGCCCAGAAACAGGTCTGGACTACGAGCAGTACTTC

V: TRBV2
J: TRBJ1-1
size: few
D: .
CDR3: CASKVDMNTEAFF
DNA: TGTGCCAGCAAGGTAGACATGAACACTGAAGCTTTCTTT

V: TRBV5-4
J: TRBJ2-6
size: once
D: TRBD1
CDR3: CASSFQGAGANVLTF
DNA: TGTGCCAGCAGCTTCCAGGGGGCTGGGGCCAACGTCCTGACTTTC

V: TRBV7-2
J: TRBJ1-5
size: .
D: .
CDR3: CASSFTYSNQPQHF
DNA: TGTGCCAGCAGCTTCACCTATAGCAATCAGCCCCAGCATTTT

V: TRBV5-6
J: TRBJ2-3
size: .
D: .
CDR3: CASSLERGAGLGTDTQYF
DNA: TGTGCCAGCAGCTTGGAAAGGGGCGCGGGACTTGGCACAGATACGCAGTATTTT

V: TRBV10-3
J: TRBJ2-7
size: once
D: .
CDR3: CAIKGGYEQYF
DNA: TGTGCCATCAAAGGGGGCTACGAGCAGTACTTC

V: TRBV5-4
J: TRBJ2-7
size: .
D: TRBD1
CDR3: CASSLPGQGAYEQYF
DNA: TGTGCCAGCAGCCTCCCGGGACAGGGAGCCTACGAGCAGTACTTC

V: TRBV5-6
J: TRBJ1-1
size: .
D: .
CDR3: CASSPTLRNTEAFF
DNA: TGTGCCAGCAGCCCTACCCTCAGGAACACTGAAGCTTTCTTT